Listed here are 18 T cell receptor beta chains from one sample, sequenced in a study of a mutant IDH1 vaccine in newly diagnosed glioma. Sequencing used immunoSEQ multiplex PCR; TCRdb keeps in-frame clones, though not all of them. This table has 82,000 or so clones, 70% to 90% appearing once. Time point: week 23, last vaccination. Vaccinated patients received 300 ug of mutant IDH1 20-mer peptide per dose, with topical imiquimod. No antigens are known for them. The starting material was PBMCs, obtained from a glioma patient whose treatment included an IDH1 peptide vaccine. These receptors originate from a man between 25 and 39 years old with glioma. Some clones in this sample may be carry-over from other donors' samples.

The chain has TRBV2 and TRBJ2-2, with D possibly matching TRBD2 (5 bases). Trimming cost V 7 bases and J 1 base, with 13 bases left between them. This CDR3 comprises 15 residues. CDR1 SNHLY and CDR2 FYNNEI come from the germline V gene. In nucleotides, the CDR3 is TGTGCCAGCAAAAGGCTAGCCGAGAACACCGGGGAGCTGTTTTTT. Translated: CASKRLAENTGELFF.

CDR3 in DNA: TGTGCCAGCAGTGCCAGGCTAGCGGGAACAGATACGCAGTATTTT. Its translation: CASSARLAGTDTQYF. The rearrangement links TRBV28 to TRBJ2-3; TRBD2 aligns across 9 bases. Per the germline V gene, CDR1 is MDHEN and CDR2 is SYDVKM. V was clipped by 5 bases and J by 3 bases; unmatched bases: 6. This CDR3 contains 15 residues.

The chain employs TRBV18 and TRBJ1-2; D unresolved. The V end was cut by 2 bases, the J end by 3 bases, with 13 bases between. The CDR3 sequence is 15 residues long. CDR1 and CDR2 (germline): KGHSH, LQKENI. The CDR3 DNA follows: TGTGCCAGCTCACCATCATCAGCCCGGGACTATGGCTACACCTTC. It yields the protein CASSPSSARDYGYTF.

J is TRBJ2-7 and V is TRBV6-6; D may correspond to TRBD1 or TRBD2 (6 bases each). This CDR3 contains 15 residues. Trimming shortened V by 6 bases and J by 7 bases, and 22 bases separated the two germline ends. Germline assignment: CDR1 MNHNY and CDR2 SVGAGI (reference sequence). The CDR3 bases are TGTGCCAGCAGCTCCTACGGGATGGGGGCGGGGGAGCAGTACTTC. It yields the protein CASSSYGMGAGEQYF.

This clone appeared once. The DNA of the CDR3 is TGCGCCAGCAGCGCGGACCTCTACGAGCAGTACTTC. Protein: CASSADLYEQYF. V and J are TRBV5-1 and TRBJ2-7; D ambiguous. Germline V gene data show CDR1 as SGHRS and CDR2 as YFSETQ. V lost 4 bases and J lost 3, with 8 bases in between. The CDR3 has 12 residues.

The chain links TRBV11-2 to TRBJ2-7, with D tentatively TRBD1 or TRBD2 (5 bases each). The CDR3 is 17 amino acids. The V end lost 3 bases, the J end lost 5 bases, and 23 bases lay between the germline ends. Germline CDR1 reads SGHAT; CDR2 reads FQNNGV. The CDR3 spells CASSFQPGRRRGNEQYF. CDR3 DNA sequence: TGTGCCAGCAGCTTCCAGCCGGGACGGCGGCGAGGGAACGAGCAGTACTTC.

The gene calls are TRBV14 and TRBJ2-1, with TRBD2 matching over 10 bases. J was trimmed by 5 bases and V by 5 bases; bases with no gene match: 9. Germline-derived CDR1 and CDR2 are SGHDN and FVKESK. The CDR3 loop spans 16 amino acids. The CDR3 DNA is TGTGCCAGCAGCAAGGAGACTAGCGGGCCCGACAATGAGCAGTTCTTC. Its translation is CASSKETSGPDNEQFF.

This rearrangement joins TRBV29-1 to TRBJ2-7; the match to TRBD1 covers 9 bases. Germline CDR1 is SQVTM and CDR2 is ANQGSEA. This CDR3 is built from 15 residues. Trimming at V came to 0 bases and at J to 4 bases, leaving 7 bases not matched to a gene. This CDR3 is CSVEDTGTGYYEQYF. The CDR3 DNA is TGCAGCGTTGAAGACACCGGGACAGGGTATTACGAGCAGTACTTC.

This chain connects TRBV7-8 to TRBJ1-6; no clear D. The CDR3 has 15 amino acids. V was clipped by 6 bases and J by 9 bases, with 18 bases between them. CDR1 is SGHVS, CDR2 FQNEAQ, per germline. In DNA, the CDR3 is TGTGCCAGCAGTCCAAAAGATATGCGGGGTTCACCCCTCCACTTT. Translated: CASSPKDMRGSPLHF.

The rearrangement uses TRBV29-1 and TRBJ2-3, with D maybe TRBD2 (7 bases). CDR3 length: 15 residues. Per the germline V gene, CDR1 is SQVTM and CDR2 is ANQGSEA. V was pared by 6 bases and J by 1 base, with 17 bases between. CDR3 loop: CSVDNRGGGTDTQYF. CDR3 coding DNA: TGCAGCGTGGATAATCGAGGGGGGGGCACAGATACGCAGTATTTT.

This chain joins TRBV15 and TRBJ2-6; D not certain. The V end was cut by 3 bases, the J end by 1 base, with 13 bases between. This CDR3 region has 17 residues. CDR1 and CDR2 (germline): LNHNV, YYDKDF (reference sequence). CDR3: CATSSSSFRSGANVLTF. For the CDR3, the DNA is TGTGCCACCAGCAGTTCGAGCTTTCGATCTGGGGCCAACGTCCTGACTTTC. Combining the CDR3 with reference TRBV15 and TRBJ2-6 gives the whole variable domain DAMVIQNPRYQVTQFGKPVTLSCSQTLNHNVMYWYQQKSSQAPKLLFHYYDKDFNNEADTPDNFQSRRPNTSFCFLDIRSPGLGDTAMYLCATSSSSFRSGANVLTFGAGSRLTVL.

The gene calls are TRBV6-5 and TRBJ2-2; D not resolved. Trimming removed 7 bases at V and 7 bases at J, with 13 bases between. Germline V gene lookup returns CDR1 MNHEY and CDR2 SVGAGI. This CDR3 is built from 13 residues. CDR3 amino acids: CASTLGESGELFF. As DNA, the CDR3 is TGTGCCAGCACCCTCGGAGAAAGCGGGGAGCTGTTTTTT.

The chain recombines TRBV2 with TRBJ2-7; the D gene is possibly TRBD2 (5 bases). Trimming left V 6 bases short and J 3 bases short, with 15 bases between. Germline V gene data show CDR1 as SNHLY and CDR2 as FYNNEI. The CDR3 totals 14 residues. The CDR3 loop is CASSLEGSLYEQYF. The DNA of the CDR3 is TGTGCCAGCAGCCTAGAGGGCTCCCTCTACGAGCAGTACTTC.

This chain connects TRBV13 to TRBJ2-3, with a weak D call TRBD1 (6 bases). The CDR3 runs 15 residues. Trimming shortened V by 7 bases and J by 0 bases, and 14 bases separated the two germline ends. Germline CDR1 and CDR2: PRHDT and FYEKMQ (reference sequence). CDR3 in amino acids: CASTNRDGSTDTQYF. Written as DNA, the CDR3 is TGTGCCAGCACTAACAGGGACGGGAGCACAGATACGCAGTATTTT. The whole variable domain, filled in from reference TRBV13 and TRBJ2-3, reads AAGVIQSPRHLIKEKRETATLKCYPIPRHDTVYWYQQGPGQDPQFLISFYEKMQSDKGSIPDRFSAQQFSDYHSELNMSSLELGDSALYFCASTNRDGSTDTQYFGPGTRLTVL.

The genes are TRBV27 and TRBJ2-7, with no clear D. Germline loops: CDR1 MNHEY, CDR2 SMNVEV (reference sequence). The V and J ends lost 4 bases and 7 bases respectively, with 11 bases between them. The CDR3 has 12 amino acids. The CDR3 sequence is CASSSTPREQYF. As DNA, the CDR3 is TGTGCCAGCAGTTCCACCCCGAGGGAGCAGTACTTC.

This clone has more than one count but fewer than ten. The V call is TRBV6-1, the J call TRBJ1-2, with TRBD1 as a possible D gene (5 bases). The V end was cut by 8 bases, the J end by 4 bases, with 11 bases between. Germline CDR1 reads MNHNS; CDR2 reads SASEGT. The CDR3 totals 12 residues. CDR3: CASQGLSYGYTF. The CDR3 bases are TGTGCCAGCCAGGGACTCAGCTATGGCTACACCTTC.

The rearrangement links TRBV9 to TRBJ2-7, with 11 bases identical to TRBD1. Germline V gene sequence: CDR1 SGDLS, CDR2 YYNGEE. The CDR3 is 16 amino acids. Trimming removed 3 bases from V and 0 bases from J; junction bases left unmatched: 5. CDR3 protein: CASSAWDRGSSYEQYF. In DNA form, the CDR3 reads TGTGCCAGCAGCGCTTGGGACAGGGGGAGCTCCTACGAGCAGTACTTC.

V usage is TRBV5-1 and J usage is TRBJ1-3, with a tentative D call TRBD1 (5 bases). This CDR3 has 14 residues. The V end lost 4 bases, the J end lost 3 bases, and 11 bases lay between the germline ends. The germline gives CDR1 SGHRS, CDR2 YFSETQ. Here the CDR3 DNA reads TGCGCCAGCAGCCTGAGGGGTTTTGGAAACACCATATATTTT. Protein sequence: CASSLRGFGNTIYF. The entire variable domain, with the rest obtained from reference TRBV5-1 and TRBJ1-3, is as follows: KAGVTQTPRYLIKTRGQQVTLSCSPISGHRSVSWYQQTPGQGLQFLFEYFSETQRNKGNFPGRFSGRQFSNSRSEMNVSTLELGDSALYLCASSLRGFGNTIYFGEGSWLTVV.